This TCR beta chain came from a study of blood T cell repertoires in COVID-19. V was cut by 9 bases and J by 6 bases, with 18 bases left in between. The CDR3 runs 14 residues. Per the germline V gene, CDR1 is SGHRS and CDR2 is YFSETQ. In the original analysis: Reference gene primer amplification in the assay estimated nucleated cell counts. Profiled with immunoSEQ multiplex PCR; TCRdb holds only in-frame clones, not every one. Clone size and the V and J calls come from that table; the DNA yielded D and trimming. The table includes about 250,000 clones, roughly 85% detected once. The sequenced sample was peripheral blood. The rearrangement joins TRBV5-1 to TRBJ2-2; D may be TRBD1 (6 bases). The TCR was taken from a man aged 45-65 years with active or convalescent COVID-19. The CDR3, as DNA: TGCGCCACCCGGCCGGACAGTTATGCCGGGGAGCTGTTTTTT. Translated, it gives CATRPDSYAGELFF.